This is a list of T cell receptor beta chains from one sample in a study of T cells in Graves' hyperthyroidism and ophthalmopathy. TCRdb reprocessed the multiplex PCR reads via MiXCR and lists one record per CDR3 protein. Of hundreds of thousands of distinct CDR3 sequences listed, 15% were seen once; the top ten hold about 30%. The sample consisted of blood. The receptors derive from a woman aged 25 to 45 with Graves' hyperthyroidism. Both conserved end residues are part of each CDR3. Fields, in order: D gene, J gene, clone size, V gene, CDR3 protein, CDR3 DNA. A D gene is named only where the DNA matches it firmly. The size of a clone is reported for some rows only, either as once, few or many, or as a class for expanded clones.

TRBD2 TRBJ2-1 . TRBV15 CATSPTPGAGYNEQFF TGTGCCACCAGCCCCACCCCAGGAGCGGGATACAATGAGCAGTTCTTC
. TRBJ2-3 many TRBV30 CAGTSSTDTQYF TGTGCCGGGACTTCTAGCACAGATACGCAGTATTTT
. TRBJ2-2 few TRBV6-2/TRBV6-3 CASSYPAVNGELFF TGTGCCAGCAGTTACCCGGCAGTGAACGGGGAGCTGTTTTTT
. TRBJ2-3 many TRBV2 CASSEEGTSTDTQYF TGTGCCAGCAGTGAAGAGGGGACAAGCACAGATACGCAGTATTTT
. TRBJ1-3 few TRBV12-3/TRBV12-4 CASSLTIRGPNTIYF TGTGCCAGCAGTTTAACAATTCGGGGGCCGAACACCATATATTTT
. TRBJ2-2 few TRBV4-2 CASSQGGNGLAGELFF TGTGCCAGCAGCCAAGGTGGTAACGGGCTGGCCGGGGAGCTGTTTTTT
. TRBJ2-3 many TRBV5-8 CASSLIGSLTSTDTQYF TGTGCCAGCAGCTTGATCGGCAGTTTAACTAGCACAGATACGCAGTATTTT
TRBD2 TRBJ2-5 . TRBV6-9 CASSYGAGSVTQYF TGTGCCAGCAGTTATGGAGCGGGGTCTGTGACCCAGTACTTC
TRBD1 TRBJ1-2 few TRBV10-3 CAISFLPGQGARGYTF TGTGCCATCAGTTTCCTTCCGGGACAGGGGGCGAGAGGCTACACCTTC
TRBD2 TRBJ2-1 . TRBV9 CASSAQSGSRSNEQFF TGTGCCAGCAGCGCACAAAGCGGGAGTAGGAGCAATGAGCAGTTCTTC
. TRBJ2-5 many TRBV7-3 CASSLGPPGGQETQYF TGTGCCAGCAGCTTAGGGCCCCCGGGCGGTCAAGAGACCCAGTACTTC
. TRBJ2-1 . TRBV7-9 CASSSRYDYNEQFF TGTGCCAGCAGCTCCCGCTATGACTACAATGAGCAGTTCTTC
TRBD1 TRBJ2-7 many TRBV18 CASSPRQGASYEQYF TGTGCCAGCTCACCAAGGCAGGGGGCATCCTACGAGCAGTACTTC
TRBD2 TRBJ2-3 many TRBV20-1 CSARTPRSGLGFTDTQYF TGCAGTGCTAGAACCCCCCGGTCGGGACTAGGCTTTACAGATACGCAGTATTTT
. TRBJ2-1 few TRBV6-1 CASSGSLRDEQFF TGTGCCAGCAGTGGATCCTTGAGGGATGAGCAGTTCTTC
. TRBJ2-5 many TRBV10-3 CAIRGGDLGETQYF TGTGCCATCAGGGGCGGGGACCTCGGGGAGACCCAGTACTTC
. TRBJ1-3 . TRBV20-1 CSASEGTSGNTIYF TGCAGTGCTAGCGAGGGAACCTCTGGAAACACCATATATTTT
TRBD2 TRBJ2-1 many TRBV3-1 CASSQDMRLAGASSYNEQFF TGTGCCAGCAGCCAAGATATGAGACTAGCGGGGGCCAGCTCCTACAATGAGCAGTTCTTC
. TRBJ2-1 . TRBV6-2/TRBV6-3 CASSGPRWNEQFF TGTGCCAGCAGTGGTCCTAGATGGAATGAGCAGTTCTTC
. TRBJ2-7 many TRBV20-1 CSARVGNYISYEQYF TGCAGTGCTAGGGTGGGCAATTACATCTCCTACGAGCAGTACTTC
TRBD1 TRBJ2-7 . TRBV18 CASSPRGQASYEQYF TGTGCCAGCTCACCACGGGGACAGGCCTCCTACGAGCAGTACTTC
. TRBJ2-5 many TRBV20-1 CSARRTEGYQETQYF TGCAGTGCTAGGAGAACAGAGGGGTACCAAGAGACCCAGTACTTC
. TRBJ1-1 many TRBV18 CASSPPNTEAFF TGTGCCAGCTCACCACCGAACACTGAAGCTTTCTTT
. TRBJ2-7 many TRBV27 CASRAMFVGSTYEQYF TGTGCCAGCAGAGCGATGTTTGTGGGGTCCACCTACGAGCAGTACTTC
. TRBJ1-3 many TRBV12-3/TRBV12-4 CASSLRGVTSGNTIYF TGTGCCAGCAGTTTACGAGGGGTGACCTCTGGAAACACCATATATTTT
TRBD2 TRBJ2-1 many TRBV12-3/TRBV12-4 CASRSGTTYNEQFF TGTGCCAGCAGATCCGGGACTACCTACAATGAGCAGTTCTTC
. TRBJ1-6 few TRBV6-1 CASSELLGGERSPLHF TGTGCCAGCAGTGAACTGCTAGGGGGAGAAAGGTCACCCCTCCACTTT
. TRBJ2-1 few TRBV5-6 CASSFGSYNERFF TGTGCCAGCAGCTTCGGCAGCTACAATGAGCGGTTCTTC
. TRBJ2-1 many TRBV20-1 CSASGMNTYNEQFF TGCAGTGCTAGCGGGATGAATACCTACAATGAGCAGTTCTTC
TRBD1 TRBJ1-2 few TRBV6-1 CASTSFARTGSYGYTF TGTGCCAGCACCTCTTTCGCCCGGACAGGGAGCTATGGCTACACCTTC
. TRBJ2-5 . TRBV18 CASSPLAAQETQYF TGTGCCAGCTCACCACTAGCGGCTCAAGAGACCCAGTACTTC
. TRBJ1-2 few TRBV19 CASSILAGASSYGYTF TGTGCCAGTAGTATCCTAGCGGGGGCCAGCAGCTATGGCTACACCTTC
. TRBJ2-5 few TRBV20-1 CSARAERGAGETQYF TGCAGTGCTAGAGCGGAACGGGGGGCTGGAGAGACCCAGTACTTC
. TRBJ2-7 many TRBV3-1 CASSQDQGRYEQYF TGTGCCAGCAGCCAAGATCAGGGTCGCTACGAGCAGTACTTC
. TRBJ1-2 few TRBV28 CASSLSGRVGYGYTF TGTGCCAGCAGTTTATCCGGCAGGGTAGGCTATGGCTACACCTTC
. TRBJ1-1 few TRBV14 CASSPGPLITEAFF TGTGCCAGCAGCCCGGGACCCTTGATCACTGAAGCTTTCTTT
TRBD1 TRBJ2-1 few TRBV13 CATQDRGNNEQFF TGTGCCACTCAGGACAGGGGAAACAATGAGCAGTTCTTC
. TRBJ2-2 . TRBV24-1 CATSGATGELFF TGTGCCACCAGTGGTGCCACCGGGGAGCTGTTTTTT
. TRBJ1-5 many TRBV28 CASSLSFDIPGRLNQPQHF TGTGCCAGCAGTTTATCCTTCGACATTCCTGGGCGCCTCAATCAGCCCCAGCATTTT
. TRBJ1-2 many TRBV3-1 CASRRGDGYTF TGTGCCAGCAGACGGGGTGATGGCTACACCTTC
TRBD2 TRBJ2-5 few TRBV7-8 CASFGLAGGKETQYF TGTGCCAGCTTCGGACTAGCGGGAGGCAAAGAGACCCAGTACTTC
. TRBJ2-3 . TRBV7-7 CASSLGGGVTDTQYF TGTGCTAGCAGCTTAGGAGGGGGAGTCACAGATACGCAGTATTTT
. TRBJ2-2 . TRBV5-1 CASSELRTETGELFF TGCGCCAGCAGCGAGCTCCGGACTGAGACCGGGGAGCTGTTTTTT
TRBD1 TRBJ2-1 . TRBV5-1 CASSLDGTGVDEQFF TGCGCCAGCAGCTTGGACGGGACAGGCGTGGATGAGCAGTTCTTC
. TRBJ1-1 many TRBV18 CASSRIQGDLNTEAFF TGTGCCAGCTCACGAATCCAGGGCGACCTGAACACTGAAGCTTTCTTT
. TRBJ2-5 . TRBV7-3 CASSQMASETQYF TGTGCCAGCAGCCAGATGGCTTCGGAGACCCAGTACTTC
. TRBJ1-2 few TRBV28 CASSRDALYGYTF TGTGCCAGCAGCCGGGACGCACTCTATGGCTACACCTTC
TRBD1 TRBJ1-5 . TRBV6-1 CASRDRLYQPQHF TGTGCCTCCCGGGACAGACTGTATCAGCCCCAGCATTTT
. TRBJ2-1 once TRBV7-9 CASSLAPNEQFF TGTGCCAGCAGCTTAGCTCCCAATGAGCAGTTCTTC
. TRBJ2-1 many TRBV3-1 CASSLFKREDEQFF TGTGCCAGCAGCCTTTTCAAAAGGGAGGATGAGCAGTTCTTC